This record covers a single T cell receptor (beta chain). As processed by the authors: Reference gene primer amplification gave nucleated cell count estimates. Clones were sequenced by immunoSEQ multiplex PCR, and TCRdb holds only the in-frame ones, with some missing. V and J calls and clone size are given by that table; D and trimming were obtained from the DNA. The sample yields a few hundred thousand clones, almost 85% seen once. This sample was taken from a study of blood T cell repertoires in COVID-19. Study-level background: There were acute and convalescent COVID-19 samples, and they came from the United States, Italy and Spain.

Germline-derived CDR1 and CDR2 are MRHNA and SNTAGT. V dropped 2 bases and J dropped 7 bases, with 5 bases sitting between them. The CDR3 is made up of 11 amino acids. This receptor was identified in a human donor in a cohort sampled during active COVID-19. The V gene is TRBV6-4, the J gene TRBJ1-1; D is unclear. Sequenced material: peripheral blood. The CDR3 region is CASSDGGEAFF. The CDR3 bases are TGTGCCAGCAGTGACGGAGGTGAAGCTTTCTTT.